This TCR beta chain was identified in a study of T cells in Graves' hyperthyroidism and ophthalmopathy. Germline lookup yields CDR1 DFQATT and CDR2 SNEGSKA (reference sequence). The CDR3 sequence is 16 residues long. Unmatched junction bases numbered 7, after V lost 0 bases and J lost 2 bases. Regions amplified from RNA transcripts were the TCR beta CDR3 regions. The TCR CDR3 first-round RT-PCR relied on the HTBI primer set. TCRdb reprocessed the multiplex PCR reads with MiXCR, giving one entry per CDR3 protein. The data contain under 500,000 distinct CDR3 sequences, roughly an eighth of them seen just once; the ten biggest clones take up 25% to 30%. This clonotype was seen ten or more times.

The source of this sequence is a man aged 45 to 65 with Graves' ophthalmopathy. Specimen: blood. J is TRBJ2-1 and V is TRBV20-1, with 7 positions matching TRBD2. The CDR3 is CSARDLAEFPYNEQFF. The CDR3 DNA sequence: TGCAGTGCTAGAGATCTAGCGGAGTTCCCCTACAATGAGCAGTTCTTC.